This T cell receptor beta chain was observed in a study of radiotherapy plus CTLA-4 blockade in lung cancer. TCRdb keeps only in-frame clones here, not all; method: immunoSEQ multiplex PCR. The table shows around 45,000 clones, with 73% occurring only once. The sequenced sample was peripheral blood, obtained from a patient treated with radiotherapy plus ipilimumab. This clonotype was sampled from a human donor with non-small cell lung cancer who had a complete response to radiotherapy plus ipilimumab.

Here the CDR3 DNA reads TGTGCCAGCTCACCACAAGAAGGGGGACAAGAGACCCAGTACTTC. It translates to CASSPQEGGQETQYF. This rearrangement joins TRBV18 to TRBJ2-5; D is possibly TRBD1 (6 bases). The CDR3 runs 15 residues. The V end was cut by 1 base, the J end by 2 bases, with 11 bases between. Germline V CDR1 and CDR2: KGHSH, LQKENI.